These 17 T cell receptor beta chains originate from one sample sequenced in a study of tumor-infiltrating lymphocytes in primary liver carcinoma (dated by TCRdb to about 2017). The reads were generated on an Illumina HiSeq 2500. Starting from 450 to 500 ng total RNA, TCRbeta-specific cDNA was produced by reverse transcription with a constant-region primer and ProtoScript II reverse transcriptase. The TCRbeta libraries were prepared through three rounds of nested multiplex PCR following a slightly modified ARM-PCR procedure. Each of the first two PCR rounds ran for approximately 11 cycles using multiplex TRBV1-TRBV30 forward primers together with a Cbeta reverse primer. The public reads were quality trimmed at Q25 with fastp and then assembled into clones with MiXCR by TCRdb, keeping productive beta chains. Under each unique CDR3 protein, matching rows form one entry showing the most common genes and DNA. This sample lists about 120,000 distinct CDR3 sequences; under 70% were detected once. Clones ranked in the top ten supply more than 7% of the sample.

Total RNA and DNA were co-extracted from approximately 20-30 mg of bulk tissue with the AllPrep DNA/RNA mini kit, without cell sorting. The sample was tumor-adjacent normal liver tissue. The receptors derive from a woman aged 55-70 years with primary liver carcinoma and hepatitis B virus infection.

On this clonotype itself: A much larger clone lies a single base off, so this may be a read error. CDR3: CASSLVGLQDYGYTF. CDR3 nucleotide sequence: TGTGCCAGCAGTTTAGTTGGGCTTCAGGACTATGGCTACACCTTC. The chain uses TRBV28 and TRBJ1-2, with D unresolved. V lost 2 bases and J lost 3, with 13 bases in between. The CDR3 is 15 amino acids. Germline CDR1 is MDHEN and CDR2 is SYDVKM.

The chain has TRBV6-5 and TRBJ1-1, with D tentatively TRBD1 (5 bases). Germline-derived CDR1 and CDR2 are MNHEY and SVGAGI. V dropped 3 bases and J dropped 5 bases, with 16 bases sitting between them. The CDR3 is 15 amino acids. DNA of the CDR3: TGTGCCAGCAGTTATGATCTGGGGCTGGGTACTGAAGCTTTCTTT. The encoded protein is CASSYDLGLGTEAFF.

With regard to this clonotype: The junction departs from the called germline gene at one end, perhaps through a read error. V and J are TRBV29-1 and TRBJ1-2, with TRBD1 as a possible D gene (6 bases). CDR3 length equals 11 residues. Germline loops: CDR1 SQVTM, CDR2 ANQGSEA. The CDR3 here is CSLVGGRGYTF. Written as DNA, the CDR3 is TGCAGCCTTGTTGGGGGCCGGGGCTACACTTTC.

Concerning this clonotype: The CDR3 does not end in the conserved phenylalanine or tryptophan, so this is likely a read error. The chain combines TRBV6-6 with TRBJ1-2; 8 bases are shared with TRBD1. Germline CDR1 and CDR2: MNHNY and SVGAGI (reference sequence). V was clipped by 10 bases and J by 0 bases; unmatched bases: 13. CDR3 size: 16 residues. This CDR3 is CANSLDRATANYGYTL. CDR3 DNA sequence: TGTGCCAACAGCTTGGACAGGGCGACAGCTAACTATGGCTACACCTTA.

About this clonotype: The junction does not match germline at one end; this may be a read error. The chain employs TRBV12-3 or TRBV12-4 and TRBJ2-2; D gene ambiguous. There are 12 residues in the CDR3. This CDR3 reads CPSSTGTGELFF. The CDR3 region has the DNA TGTCCCAGCTCCACCGGCACCGGGGAGCTGTTTTTT.

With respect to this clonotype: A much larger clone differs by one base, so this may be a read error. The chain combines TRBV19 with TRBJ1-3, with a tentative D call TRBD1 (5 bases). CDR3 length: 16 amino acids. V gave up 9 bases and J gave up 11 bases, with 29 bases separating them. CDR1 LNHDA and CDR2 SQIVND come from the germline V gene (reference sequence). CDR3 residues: CASRIGDRLRGDAIYF. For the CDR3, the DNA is TGTGCCAGCCGGATCGGGGACCGTCTTCGGGGAGACGCCATATATTTT.

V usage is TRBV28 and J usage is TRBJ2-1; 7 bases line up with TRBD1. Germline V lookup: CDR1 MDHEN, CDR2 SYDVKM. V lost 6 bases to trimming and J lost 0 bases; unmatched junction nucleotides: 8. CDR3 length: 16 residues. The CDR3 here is CASSPTGASSYNEQFF. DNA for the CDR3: TGTGCCAGCAGCCCTACAGGGGCGAGCTCCTACAATGAGCAGTTCTTC. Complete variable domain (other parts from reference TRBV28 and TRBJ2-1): DVKVTQSSRYLVKRTGEKVFLECVQDMDHENMFWYRQDPGLGLRLIYFSYDVKMKEKGDIPEGYSVSREKKERFSLILESASTNQTSMYLCASSPTGASSYNEQFFGPGTRLTVL.

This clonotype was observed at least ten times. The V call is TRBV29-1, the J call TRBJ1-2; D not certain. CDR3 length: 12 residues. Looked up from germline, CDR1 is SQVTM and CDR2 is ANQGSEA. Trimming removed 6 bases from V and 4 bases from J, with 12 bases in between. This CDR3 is CSVRLTLYGYTF. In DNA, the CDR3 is TGCAGCGTCCGCCTAACACTCTATGGCTACACCTTC.

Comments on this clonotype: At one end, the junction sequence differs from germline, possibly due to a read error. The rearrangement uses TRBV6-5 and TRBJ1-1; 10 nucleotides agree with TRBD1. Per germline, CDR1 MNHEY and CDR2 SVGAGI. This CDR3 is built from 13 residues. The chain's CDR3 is CASSKDRGREAFF. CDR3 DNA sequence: TGTGCCAGCAGTAAAGACAGGGGGCGTGAAGCTTTTTTT.

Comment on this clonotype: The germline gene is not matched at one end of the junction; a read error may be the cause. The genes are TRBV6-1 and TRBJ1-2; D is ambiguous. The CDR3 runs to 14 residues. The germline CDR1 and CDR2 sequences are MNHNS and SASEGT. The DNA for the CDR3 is TGTGTCAGCAGTACACAAGGCCTGATCTATGGCTACACCTTC. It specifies CVSSTQGLIYGYTF.

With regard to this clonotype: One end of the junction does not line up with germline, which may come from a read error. The CDR3 DNA reads as TGTGCTAGTGGTATGGGAACCCGCGGGAGTTCAGGCAATGAGCAGCTCTTC. Protein product: CASGMGTRGSSGNEQLF. This chain uses TRBV12-5 with TRBJ2-1; 7 bases map to TRBD2. Germline V CDR1 and CDR2: LGHNT, FRNRAP. The CDR3 length is 17 residues.

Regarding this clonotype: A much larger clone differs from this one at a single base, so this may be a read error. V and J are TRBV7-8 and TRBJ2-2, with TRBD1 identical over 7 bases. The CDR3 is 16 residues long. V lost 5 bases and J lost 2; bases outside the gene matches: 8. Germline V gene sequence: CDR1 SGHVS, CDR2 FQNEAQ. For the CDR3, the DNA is TGTGCCAGCAGCATCAGGACAGGACATAACACCGGGGAGCTGTTTTTT. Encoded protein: CASSIRTGHNTGELFF.

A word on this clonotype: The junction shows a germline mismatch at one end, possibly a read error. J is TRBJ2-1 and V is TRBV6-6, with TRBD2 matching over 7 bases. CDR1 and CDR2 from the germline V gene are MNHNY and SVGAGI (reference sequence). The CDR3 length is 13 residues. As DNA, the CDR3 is TGTGCCACACGTACTCCGGGGGAGGGTGAGCAGTTATTC. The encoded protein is CATRTPGEGEQLF.

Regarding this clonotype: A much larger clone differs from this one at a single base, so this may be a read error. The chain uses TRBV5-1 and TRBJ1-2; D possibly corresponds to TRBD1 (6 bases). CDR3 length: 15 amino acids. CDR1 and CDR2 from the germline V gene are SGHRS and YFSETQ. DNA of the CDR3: TGCGCCAACAGCCCCTTCCTGGGGGGCACCTATGGCTACACCTTC. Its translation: CANSPFLGGTYGYTF.

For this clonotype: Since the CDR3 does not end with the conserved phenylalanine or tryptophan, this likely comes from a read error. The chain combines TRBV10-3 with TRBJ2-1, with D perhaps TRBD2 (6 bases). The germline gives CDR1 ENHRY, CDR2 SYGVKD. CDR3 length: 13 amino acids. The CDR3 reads CAISEVGSDEQFL. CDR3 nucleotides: TGTGCCATTAGTGAGGTCGGGAGCGATGAGCAGTTCTTA.

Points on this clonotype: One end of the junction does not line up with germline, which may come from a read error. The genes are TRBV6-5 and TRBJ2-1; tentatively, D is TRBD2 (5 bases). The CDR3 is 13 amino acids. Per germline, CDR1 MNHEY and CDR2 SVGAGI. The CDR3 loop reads CASSYPSSNEHFF. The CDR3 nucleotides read TGTGCCAGCAGTTACCCTAGCAGTAACGAGCACTTCTTC.

The chain's CDR3 is CASSSLDTTEAFF. The CDR3 region has the DNA TGTGCCAGCAGCTCTCTGGATACTACTGAAGCTTTCTTT. V gene TRBV7-8 combines with J gene TRBJ1-1; D gene unclear. V was cut by 4 bases and J by 5 bases, with 11 bases left in between. The CDR3 loop spans 13 amino acids. CDR1 is SGHVS, CDR2 FQNEAQ, per germline.